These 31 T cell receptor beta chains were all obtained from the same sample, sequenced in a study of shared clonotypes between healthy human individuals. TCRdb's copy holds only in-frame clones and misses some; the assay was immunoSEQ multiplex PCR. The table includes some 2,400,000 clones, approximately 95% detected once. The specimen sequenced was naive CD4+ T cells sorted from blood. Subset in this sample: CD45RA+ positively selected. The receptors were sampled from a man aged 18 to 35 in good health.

Here the CDR3 DNA reads TGTGCCAGTAGTACCCCGCACGAGCAGTACTTC. It specifies CASSTPHEQYF. The V call is TRBV19, the J call TRBJ2-7; D gene ambiguous. CDR1 is LNHDA, CDR2 SQIVND, per germline (reference sequence). This CDR3 spans 11 amino acids. Trimming removed 4 bases at V and 5 bases at J, with 6 bases between.

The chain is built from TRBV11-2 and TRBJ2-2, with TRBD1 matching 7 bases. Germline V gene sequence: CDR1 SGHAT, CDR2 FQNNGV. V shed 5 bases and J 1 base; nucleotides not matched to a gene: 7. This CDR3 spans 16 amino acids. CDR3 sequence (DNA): TGTGCCAGCAGCCTTAATGGACAGGTGAACACCGGGGAGCTGTTTTTT. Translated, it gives CASSLNGQVNTGELFF.

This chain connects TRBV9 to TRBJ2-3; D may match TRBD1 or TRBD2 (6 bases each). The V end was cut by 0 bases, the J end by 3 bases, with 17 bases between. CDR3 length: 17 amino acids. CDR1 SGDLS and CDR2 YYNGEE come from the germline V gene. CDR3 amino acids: CASSVETGRRGTDTQYF. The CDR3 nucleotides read TGTGCCAGCAGCGTAGAAACGGGCAGGAGGGGGACAGATACGCAGTATTTT.

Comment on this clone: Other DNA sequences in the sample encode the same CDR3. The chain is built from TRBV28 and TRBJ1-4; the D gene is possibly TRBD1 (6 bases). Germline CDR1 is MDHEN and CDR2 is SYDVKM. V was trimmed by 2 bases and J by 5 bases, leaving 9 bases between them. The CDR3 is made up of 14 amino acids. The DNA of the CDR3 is TGTGCCAGCAGTTTAGGGGGGGCGAATGAAAAACTGTTTTTT. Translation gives CASSLGGANEKLFF.

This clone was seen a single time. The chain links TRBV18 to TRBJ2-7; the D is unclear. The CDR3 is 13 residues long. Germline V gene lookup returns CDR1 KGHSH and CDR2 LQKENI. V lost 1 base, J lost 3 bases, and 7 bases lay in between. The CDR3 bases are TGTGCCAGCTCACCACGTTCAGTCTACGAGCAGTACTTC. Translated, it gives CASSPRSVYEQYF.

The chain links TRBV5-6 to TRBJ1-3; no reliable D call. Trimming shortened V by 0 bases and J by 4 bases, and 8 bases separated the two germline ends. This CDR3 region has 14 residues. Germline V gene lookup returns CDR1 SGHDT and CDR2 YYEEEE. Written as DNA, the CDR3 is TGTGCCAGCAGCTTGGGGGCGAAGGGAAACACCATATATTTT. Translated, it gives CASSLGAKGNTIYF.

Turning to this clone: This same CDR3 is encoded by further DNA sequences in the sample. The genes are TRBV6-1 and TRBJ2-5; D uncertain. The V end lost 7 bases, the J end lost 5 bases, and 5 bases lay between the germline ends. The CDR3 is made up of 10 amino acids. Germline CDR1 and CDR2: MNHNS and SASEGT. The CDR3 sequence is CASKQETQYF. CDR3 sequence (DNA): TGTGCCAGCAAGCAGGAGACCCAGTACTTC.

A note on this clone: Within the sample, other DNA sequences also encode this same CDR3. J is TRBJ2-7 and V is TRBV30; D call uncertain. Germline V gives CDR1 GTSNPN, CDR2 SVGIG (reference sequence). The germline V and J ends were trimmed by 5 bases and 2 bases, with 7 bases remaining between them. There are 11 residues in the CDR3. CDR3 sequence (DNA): TGTGCCTGGTCCGACCCCTACGAGCAGTACTTC. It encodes CAWSDPYEQYF.

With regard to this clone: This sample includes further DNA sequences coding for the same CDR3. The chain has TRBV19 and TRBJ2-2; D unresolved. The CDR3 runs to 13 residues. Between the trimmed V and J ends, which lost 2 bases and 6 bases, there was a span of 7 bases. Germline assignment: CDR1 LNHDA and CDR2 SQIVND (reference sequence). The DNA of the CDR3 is TGTGCCAGTAGTATACGAGGCCCCGGGGAGCTGTTTTTT. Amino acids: CASSIRGPGELFF.

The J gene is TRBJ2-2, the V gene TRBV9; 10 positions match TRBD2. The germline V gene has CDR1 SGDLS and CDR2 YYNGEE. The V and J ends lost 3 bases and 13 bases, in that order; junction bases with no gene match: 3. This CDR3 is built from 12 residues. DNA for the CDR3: TGTGCCAGCAGCGAGCGGGGGGGATGGCTGTTTTTT. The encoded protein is CASSERGGWLFF.

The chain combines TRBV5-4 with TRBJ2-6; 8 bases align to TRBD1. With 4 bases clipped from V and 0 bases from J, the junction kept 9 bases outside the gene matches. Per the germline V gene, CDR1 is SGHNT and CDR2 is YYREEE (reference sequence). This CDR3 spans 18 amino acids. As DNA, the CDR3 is TGTGCCAGCAGCCCGGACAGGGTATATATCTCTGGGGCCAACGTCCTGACTTTC. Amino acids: CASSPDRVYISGANVLTF.

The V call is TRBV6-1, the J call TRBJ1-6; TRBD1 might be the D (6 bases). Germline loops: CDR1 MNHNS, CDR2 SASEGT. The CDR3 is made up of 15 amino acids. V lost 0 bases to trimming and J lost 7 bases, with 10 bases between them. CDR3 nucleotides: TGTGCCAGCAGTGAAGCGCCCCAGGGGAATTCACCCCTCCACTTT. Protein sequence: CASSEAPQGNSPLHF.

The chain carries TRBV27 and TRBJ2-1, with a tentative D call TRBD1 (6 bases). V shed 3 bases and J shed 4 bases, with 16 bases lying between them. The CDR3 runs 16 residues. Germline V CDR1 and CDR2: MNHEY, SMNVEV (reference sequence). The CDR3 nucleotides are TGTGCCAGCAGTTTTGCCCCGAGGGGGTATTACAATGAGCAGTTCTTC. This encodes CASSFAPRGYYNEQFF.

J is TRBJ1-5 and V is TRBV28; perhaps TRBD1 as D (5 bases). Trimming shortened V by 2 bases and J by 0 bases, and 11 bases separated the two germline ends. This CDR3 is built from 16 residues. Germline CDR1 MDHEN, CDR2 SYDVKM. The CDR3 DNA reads TGTGCCAGCAGTTTAACAGGAGTCAATAGCAATCAGCCCCAGCATTTT. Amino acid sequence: CASSLTGVNSNQPQHF.

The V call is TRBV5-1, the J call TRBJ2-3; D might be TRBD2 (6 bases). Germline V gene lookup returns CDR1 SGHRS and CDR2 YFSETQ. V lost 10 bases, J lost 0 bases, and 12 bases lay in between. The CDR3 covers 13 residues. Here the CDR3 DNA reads TGCGCCTCGGGGGAGCTTAGCACAGATACGCAGTATTTT. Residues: CASGELSTDTQYF.

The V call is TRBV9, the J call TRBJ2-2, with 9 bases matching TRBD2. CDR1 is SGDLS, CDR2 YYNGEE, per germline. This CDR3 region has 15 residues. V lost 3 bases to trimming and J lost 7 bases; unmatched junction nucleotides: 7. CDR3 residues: CASSEQGLAGGELFF. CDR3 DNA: TGTGCCAGCAGCGAGCAGGGACTAGCTGGCGGGGAGCTGTTTTTT. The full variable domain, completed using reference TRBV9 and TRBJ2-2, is DSGVTQTPKHLITATGQRVTLRCSPRSGDLSVYWYQQSLDQGLQFLIQYYNGEERAKGNILERFSAQQFPDLHSELNLSSLELGDSALYFCASSEQGLAGGELFFGEGSRLTVL.

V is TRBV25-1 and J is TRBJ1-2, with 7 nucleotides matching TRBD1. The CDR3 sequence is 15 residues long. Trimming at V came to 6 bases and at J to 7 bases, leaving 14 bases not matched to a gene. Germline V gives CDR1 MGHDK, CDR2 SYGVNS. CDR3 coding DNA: TGTGCCAGCAGAAAGGGGGCTCTTGGATATGGTGGCTACACCTTC. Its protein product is CASRKGALGYGGYTF.

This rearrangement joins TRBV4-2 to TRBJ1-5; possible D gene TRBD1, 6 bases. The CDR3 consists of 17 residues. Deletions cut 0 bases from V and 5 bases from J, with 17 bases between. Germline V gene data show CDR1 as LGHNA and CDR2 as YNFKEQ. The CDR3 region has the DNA TGTGCCAGCAGCCAAGAGAGGTGGGGAGAGGGGGATCAGCCCCAGCATTTT. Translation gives CASSQERWGEGDQPQHF.

The CDR3 region has the DNA TGTGCCAGCAGCTTAGTTACAGTACCAGGCACAGATACGCAGTATTTT. Its protein product is CASSLVTVPGTDTQYF. The chain combines TRBV7-8 with TRBJ2-3; D remains unclear. The CDR3 totals 16 residues. V lost 1 base, J lost 1 base, and 12 bases lay in between. Germline loops: CDR1 SGHVS, CDR2 FQNEAQ. The full variable domain, completed using reference TRBV7-8 and TRBJ2-3, is GAGVSQSPRYKVAKRGQDVALRCDPISGHVSLFWYQQALGQGPEFLTYFQNEAQLDKSGLPSDRFFAERPEGSVSTLKIQRTQQEDSAVYLCASSLVTVPGTDTQYFGPGTRLTVL.

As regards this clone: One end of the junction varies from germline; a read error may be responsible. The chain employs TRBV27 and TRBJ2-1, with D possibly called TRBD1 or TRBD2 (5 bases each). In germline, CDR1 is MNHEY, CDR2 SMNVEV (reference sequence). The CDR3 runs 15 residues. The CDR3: CASSVSRGHYNEQFF. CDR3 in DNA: TGTGCCAGCAGTGTATCCCGGGGCCACTACAATGAGCAGTTCTTC.

CDR3: CASSPRTNRGGSYNSPLHF. DNA of the CDR3: TGTGCCAGCAGTCCGAGGACAAATAGGGGAGGTTCCTATAATTCACCCCTCCACTTT. The chain carries TRBV27 and TRBJ1-6; D is possibly TRBD1 (5 bases). The CDR3 totals 19 residues. The germline V gene has CDR1 MNHEY and CDR2 SMNVEV (reference sequence). V was trimmed by 5 bases and J by 1 base, leaving 21 bases between them.

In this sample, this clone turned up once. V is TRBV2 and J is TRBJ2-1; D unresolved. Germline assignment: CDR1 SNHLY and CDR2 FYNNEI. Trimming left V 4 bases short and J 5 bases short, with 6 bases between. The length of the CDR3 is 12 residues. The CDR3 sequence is CASSALDNEQFF. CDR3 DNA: TGTGCCAGCAGTGCCCTGGACAATGAGCAGTTCTTC.

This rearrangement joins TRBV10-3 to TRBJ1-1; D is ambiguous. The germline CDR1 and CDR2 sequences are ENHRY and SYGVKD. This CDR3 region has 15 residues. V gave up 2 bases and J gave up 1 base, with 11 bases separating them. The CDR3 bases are TGTGCCATCAGTGAGGTGGCATTAGAGAACACTGAAGCTTTCTTT. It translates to CAISEVALENTEAFF.

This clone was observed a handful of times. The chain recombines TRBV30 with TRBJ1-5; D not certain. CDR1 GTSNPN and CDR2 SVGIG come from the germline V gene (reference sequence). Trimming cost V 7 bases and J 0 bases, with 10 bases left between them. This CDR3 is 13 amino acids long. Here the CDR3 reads CAYSRDSNQPQHF. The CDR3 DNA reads TGTGCCTATTCCCGGGATAGCAATCAGCCCCAGCATTTT.

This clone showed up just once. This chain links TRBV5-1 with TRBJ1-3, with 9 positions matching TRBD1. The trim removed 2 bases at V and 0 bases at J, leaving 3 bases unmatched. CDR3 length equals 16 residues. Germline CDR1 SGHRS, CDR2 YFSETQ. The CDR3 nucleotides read TGCGCCAGCAGCTTACAGGGGGCGAGCTCTGGAAACACCATATATTTT. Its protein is CASSLQGASSGNTIYF.

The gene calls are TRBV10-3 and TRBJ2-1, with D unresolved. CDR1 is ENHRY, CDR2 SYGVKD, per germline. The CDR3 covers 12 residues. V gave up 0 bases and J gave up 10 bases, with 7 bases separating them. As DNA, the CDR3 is TGTGCCATCAGTGAGTCGAGCTGGGAGCAGTTCTTC. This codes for CAISESSWEQFF.

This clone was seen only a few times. The CDR3 nucleotides are TGTGCCAGTAGTGGAGTCATTAATCAGCCCCAGCATTTT. It translates to CASSGVINQPQHF. The chain recombines TRBV19 with TRBJ1-5, with unresolved D. Trimming took 5 bases from V and 4 from J, leaving 9 bases between them. This CDR3 spans 13 amino acids. The germline V gene has CDR1 LNHDA and CDR2 SQIVND (reference sequence).

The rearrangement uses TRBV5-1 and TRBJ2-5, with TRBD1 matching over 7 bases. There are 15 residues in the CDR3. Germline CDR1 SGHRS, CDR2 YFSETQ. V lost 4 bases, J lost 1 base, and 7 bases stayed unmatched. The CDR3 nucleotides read TGCGCCAGCAGCACGGGCCCAGGGGGCCAAGAGACCCAGTACTTC. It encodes CASSTGPGGQETQYF.

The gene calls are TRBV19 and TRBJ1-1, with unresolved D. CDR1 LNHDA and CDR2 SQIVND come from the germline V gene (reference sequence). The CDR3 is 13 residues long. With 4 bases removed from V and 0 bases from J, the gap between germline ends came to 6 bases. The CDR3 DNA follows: TGTGCCAGTAGTAACTGGATGAACACTGAAGCTTTCTTT. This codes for CASSNWMNTEAFF.

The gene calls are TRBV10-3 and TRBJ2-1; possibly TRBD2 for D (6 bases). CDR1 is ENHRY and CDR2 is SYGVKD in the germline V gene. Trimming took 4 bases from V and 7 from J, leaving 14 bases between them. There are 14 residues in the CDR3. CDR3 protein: CAISVAVPLNEQFF. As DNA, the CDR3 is TGTGCCATCAGTGTAGCGGTTCCTCTGAATGAGCAGTTCTTC.

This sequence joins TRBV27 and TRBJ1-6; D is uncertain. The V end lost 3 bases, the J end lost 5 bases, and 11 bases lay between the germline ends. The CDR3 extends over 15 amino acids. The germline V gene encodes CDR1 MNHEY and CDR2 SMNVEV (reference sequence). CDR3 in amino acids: CASSFGNRNNSPLHF. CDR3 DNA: TGTGCCAGCAGTTTTGGGAACAGAAATAATTCACCCCTCCACTTT.